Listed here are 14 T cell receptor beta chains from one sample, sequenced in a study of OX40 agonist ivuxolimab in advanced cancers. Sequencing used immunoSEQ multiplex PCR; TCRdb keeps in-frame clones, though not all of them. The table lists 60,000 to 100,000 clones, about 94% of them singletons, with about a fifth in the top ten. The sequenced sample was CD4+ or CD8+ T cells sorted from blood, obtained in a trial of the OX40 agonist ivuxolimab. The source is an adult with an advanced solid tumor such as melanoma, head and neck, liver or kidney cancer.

CDR3 in amino acids: CASSQDLPGRETKTDTQYF. DNA for the CDR3: TGCGCCAGCAGCCAAGATCTACCCGGGAGGGAGACCAAAACAGATACGCAGTATTTT. The rearrangement joins TRBV4-3 to TRBJ2-3; 8 bases map to TRBD2. V was pared by 0 bases and J by 3 bases, with 14 bases of the junction left unmatched. The CDR3 spans 19 residues. CDR1 and CDR2 from the germline V gene are LGHNA and YSLEER.

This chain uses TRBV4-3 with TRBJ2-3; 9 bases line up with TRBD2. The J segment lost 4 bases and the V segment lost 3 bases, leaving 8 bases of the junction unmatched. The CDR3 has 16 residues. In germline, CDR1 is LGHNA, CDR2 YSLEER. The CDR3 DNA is TGCGCCAGCAGCCATTTTGAGCGGGGGGACCCAGATACGCAGTATTTT. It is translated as CASSHFERGDPDTQYF.

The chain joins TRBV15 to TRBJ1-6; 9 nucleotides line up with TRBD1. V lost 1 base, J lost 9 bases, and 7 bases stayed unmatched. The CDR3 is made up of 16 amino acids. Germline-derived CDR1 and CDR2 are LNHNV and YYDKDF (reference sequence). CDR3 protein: CATSRAGWTGVSPLHF. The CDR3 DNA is TGTGCCACCAGCAGAGCAGGGTGGACAGGGGTTTCACCCCTCCACTTT.

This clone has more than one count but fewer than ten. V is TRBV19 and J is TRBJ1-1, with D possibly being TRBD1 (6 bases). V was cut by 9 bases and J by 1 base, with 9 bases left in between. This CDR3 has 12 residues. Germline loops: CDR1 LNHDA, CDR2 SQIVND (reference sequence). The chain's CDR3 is CASGTRNTEAFF. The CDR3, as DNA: TGTGCCAGCGGGACAAGGAACACTGAAGCTTTCTTT.

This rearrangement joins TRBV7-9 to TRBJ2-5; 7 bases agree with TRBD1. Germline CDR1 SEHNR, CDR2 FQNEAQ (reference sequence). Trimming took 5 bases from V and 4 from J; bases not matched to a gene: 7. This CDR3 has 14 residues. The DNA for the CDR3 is TGTGCCAGCAGCACCGGACAGGTGCGAGAGACCCAGTACTTC. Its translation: CASSTGQVRETQYF.

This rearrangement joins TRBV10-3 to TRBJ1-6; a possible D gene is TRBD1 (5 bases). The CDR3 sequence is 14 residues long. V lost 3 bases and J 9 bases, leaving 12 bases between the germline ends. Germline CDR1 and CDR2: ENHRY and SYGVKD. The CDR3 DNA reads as TGTGCCATCAGTGAACTTGCAGGGCCTTCACCCCTCCACTTT. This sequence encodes CAISELAGPSPLHF.

CDR3 in DNA: TGTGCCAGCACCCCCGCCCGGGACACCGGGGAGCTGTTTTTT. It codes for CASTPARDTGELFF. The gene calls are TRBV27 and TRBJ2-2; D is ambiguous. Trimming took off 7 bases at V and 3 bases at J, with 12 bases between the two ends. This CDR3 region has 14 residues. Looked up from germline, CDR1 is MNHEY and CDR2 is SMNVEV (reference sequence).

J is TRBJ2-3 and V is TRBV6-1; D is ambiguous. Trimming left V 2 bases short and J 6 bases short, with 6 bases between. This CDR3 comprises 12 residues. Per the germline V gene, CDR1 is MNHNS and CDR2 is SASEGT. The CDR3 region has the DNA TGTGCCAGCAGTGAATACGAGGATACGCAGTATTTT. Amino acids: CASSEYEDTQYF.

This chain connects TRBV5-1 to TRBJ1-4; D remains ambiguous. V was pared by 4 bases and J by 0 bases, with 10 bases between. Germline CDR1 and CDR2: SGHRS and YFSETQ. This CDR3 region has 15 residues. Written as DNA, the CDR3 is TGCGCCAGCAGCCCGGACTTATCAACTAATGAAAAACTGTTTTTT. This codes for CASSPDLSTNEKLFF.

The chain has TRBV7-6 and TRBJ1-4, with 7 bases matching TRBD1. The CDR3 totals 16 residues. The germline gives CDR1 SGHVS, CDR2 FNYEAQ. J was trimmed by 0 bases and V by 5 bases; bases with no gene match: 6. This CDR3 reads CASSPGTAATNEKLFF. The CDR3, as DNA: TGTGCCAGCAGCCCTGGGACAGCGGCAACTAATGAAAAACTGTTTTTT.

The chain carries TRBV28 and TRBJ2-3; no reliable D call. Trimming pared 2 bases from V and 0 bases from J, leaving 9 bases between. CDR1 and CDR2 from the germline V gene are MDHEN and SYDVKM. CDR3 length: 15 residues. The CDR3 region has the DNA TGTGCCAGCAGTTTAATTAACCTTAGCACAGATACGCAGTATTTT. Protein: CASSLINLSTDTQYF. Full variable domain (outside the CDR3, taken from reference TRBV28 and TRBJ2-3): DVKVTQSSRYLVKRTGEKVFLECVQDMDHENMFWYRQDPGLGLRLIYFSYDVKMKEKGDIPEGYSVSREKKERFSLILESASTNQTSMYLCASSLINLSTDTQYFGPGTRLTVL.

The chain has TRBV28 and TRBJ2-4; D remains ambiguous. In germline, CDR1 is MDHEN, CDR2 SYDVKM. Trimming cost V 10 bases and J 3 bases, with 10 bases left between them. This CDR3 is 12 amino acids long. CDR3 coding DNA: TGTGCCACCCAGGCAGGCAAAAACATTCAGTACTTC. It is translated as CATQAGKNIQYF.

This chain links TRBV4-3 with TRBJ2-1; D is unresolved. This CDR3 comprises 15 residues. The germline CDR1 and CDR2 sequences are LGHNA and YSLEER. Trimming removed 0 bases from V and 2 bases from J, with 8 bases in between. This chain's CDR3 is CASSQDFRPYNEQFF. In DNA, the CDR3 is TGCGCCAGCAGCCAAGATTTCCGACCCTACAATGAGCAGTTCTTC.

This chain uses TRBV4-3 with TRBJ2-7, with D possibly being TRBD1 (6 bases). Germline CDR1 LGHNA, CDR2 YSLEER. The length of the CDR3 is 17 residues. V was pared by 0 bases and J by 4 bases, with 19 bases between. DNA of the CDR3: TGCGCCAGCAGCCAAGAATCCCAGGGGATCCCCCCTTACGAGCAGTACTTC. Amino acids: CASSQESQGIPPYEQYF.